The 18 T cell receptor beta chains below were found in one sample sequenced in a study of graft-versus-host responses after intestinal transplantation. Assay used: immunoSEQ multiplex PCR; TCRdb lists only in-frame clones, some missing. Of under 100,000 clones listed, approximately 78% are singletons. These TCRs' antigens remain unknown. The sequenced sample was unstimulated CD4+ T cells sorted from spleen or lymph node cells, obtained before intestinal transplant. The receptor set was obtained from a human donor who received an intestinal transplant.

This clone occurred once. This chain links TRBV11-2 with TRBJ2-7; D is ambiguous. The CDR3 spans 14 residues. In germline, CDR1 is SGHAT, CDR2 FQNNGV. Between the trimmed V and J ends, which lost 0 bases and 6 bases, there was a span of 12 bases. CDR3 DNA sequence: TGTGCCAGCAGCTTAGATGGCAGGCCCGGCGAGCAGTACTTC. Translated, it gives CASSLDGRPGEQYF.

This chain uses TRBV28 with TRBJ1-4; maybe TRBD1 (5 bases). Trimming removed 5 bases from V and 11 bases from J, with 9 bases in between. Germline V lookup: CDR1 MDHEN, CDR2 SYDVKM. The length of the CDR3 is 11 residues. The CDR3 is CASSLGTKLFF. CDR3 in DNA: TGTGCCAGCAGTCTTGGGACTAAACTGTTTTTT. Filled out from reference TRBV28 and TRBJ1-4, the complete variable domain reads DVKVTQSSRYLVKRTGEKVFLECVQDMDHENMFWYRQDPGLGLRLIYFSYDVKMKEKGDIPEGYSVSREKKERFSLILESASTNQTSMYLCASSLGTKLFFGSGTQLSVL.

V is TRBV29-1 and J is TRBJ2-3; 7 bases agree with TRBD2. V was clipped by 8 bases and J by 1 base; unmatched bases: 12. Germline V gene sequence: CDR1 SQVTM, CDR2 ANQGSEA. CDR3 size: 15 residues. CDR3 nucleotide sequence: TGCAGCCCCCTGGGACTACCGGAGGGCACAGATACGCAGTATTTT. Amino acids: CSPLGLPEGTDTQYF.

CDR3 nucleotides: TGTGCCAGCAGGATAAGCGGGGGGGTCTCCGAGACCCAGTACTTC. This encodes CASRISGGVSETQYF. The V gene is TRBV2, the J gene TRBJ2-5; 10 bases line up with TRBD2. The germline gives CDR1 SNHLY, CDR2 FYNNEI. The CDR3 is 15 amino acids. Unmatched junction bases numbered 9, after V lost 6 bases and J lost 5 bases.

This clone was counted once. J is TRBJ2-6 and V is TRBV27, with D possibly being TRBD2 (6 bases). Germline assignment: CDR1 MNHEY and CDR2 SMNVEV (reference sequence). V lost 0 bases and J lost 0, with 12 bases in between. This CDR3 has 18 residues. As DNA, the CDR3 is TGTGCCAGCAGTTTATCACCAGGGAGGAGCTCTGGGGCCAACGTCCTGACTTTC. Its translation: CASSLSPGRSSGANVLTF.

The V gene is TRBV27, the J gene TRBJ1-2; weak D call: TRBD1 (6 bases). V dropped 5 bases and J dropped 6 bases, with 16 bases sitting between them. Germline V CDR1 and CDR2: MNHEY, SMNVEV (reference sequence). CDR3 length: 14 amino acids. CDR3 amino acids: CASSPGGLRDGYTF. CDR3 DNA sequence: TGTGCCAGCAGTCCGGGGGGCCTGAGGGATGGCTACACCTTC.

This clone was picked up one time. The CDR3: CASSQSPEFF. As DNA, the CDR3 is TGCGCCAGCAGTCAATCGCCAGAGTTCTTC. The rearrangement uses TRBV23-1 and TRBJ2-1; D remains ambiguous. TRBV23-1 is sorted into the ORF group, with uncertain function. The CDR3 length is 10 residues. V was cut by 0 bases and J by 14 bases, with 5 bases left in between.

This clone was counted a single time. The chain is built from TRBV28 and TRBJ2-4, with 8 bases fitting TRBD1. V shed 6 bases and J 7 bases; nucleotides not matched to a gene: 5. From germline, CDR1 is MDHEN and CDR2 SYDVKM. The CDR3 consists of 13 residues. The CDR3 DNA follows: TGTGCCAGCAGCACGACAGGGGCCAACATTCAGTACTTC. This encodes CASSTTGANIQYF.

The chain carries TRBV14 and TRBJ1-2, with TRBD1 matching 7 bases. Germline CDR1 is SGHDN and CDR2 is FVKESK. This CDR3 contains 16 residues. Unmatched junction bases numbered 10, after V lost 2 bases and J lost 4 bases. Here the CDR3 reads CASSQLQGKGVYGYTF. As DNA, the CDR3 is TGTGCCAGCAGCCAATTACAGGGGAAAGGGGTCTATGGCTACACCTTC. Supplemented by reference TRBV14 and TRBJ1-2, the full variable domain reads EAGVTQFPSHSVIEKGQTVTLRCDPISGHDNLYWYRRVMGKEIKFLLHFVKESKQDESGMPNNRFLAERTGGTYSTLKVQPAELEDSGVYFCASSQLQGKGVYGYTFGSGTRLTVV.

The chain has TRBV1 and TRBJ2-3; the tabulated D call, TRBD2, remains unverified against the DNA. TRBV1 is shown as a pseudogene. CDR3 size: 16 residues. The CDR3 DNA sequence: TGCACCAGCAGCCATTCCGGGACTAGCGACACAGATACGCAGTATTTT. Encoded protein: CTSSHSGTSDTDTQYF.

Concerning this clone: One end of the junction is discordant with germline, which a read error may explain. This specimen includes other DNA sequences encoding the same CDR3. The chain's CDR3 is CASSVGNSLTYEQYF. In DNA form, the CDR3 reads TGCGCCAGCAGCGTAGGCAACAGTCTTACCTACGAGCAGTACTTC. The chain uses TRBV9 and TRBJ2-7; no clear D gene. Per germline, CDR1 SGDLS and CDR2 YYNGEE. The CDR3 consists of 15 residues.

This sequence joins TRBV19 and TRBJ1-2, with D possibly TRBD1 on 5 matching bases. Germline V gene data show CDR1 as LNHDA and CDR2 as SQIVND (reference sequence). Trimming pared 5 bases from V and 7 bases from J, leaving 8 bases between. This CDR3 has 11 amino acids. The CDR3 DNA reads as TGTGCCAGTAGTTATAGGGGTGGCTACACCTTC. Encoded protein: CASSYRGGYTF.

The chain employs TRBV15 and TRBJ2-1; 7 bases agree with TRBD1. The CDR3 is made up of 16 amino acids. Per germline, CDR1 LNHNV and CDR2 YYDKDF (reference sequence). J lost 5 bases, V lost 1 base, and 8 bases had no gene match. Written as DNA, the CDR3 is TGTGCCACCAGCAGAGGGGCAGGGGGATATCACAATGAGCAGTTCTTC. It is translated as CATSRGAGGYHNEQFF.

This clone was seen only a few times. The chain's CDR3 is CASSDGHLNTEAFF. The CDR3 nucleotides are TGTGCCAGCAGTGATGGACATTTGAACACTGAAGCTTTCTTT. V usage is TRBV6-5 and J usage is TRBJ1-1; maybe TRBD1 (5 bases). Trimming stripped 5 bases from V and 0 bases from J, with 10 bases between. Looked up from germline, CDR1 is MNHEY and CDR2 is SVGAGI. CDR3 length: 14 amino acids.

CDR3 DNA: TGCAGTGCCCGAGGGGGATATGAGCAGTTCTTC. It is translated as CSARGGYEQFF. The chain has TRBV20-1 and TRBJ2-1; a possible D gene is TRBD1 (6 bases). This CDR3 comprises 11 residues. Trimming left V 6 bases short and J 8 bases short, with 11 bases between. CDR1 and CDR2 from the germline V gene are DFQATT and SNEGSKA (reference sequence).

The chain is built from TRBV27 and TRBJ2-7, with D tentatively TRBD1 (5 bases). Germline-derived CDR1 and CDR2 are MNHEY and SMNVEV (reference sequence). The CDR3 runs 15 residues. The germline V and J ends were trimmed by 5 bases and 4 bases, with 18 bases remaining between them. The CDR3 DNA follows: TGTGCCAGCAGTGGTGTTAGACAGAGAAGTTACGAGCAGTACTTC. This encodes CASSGVRQRSYEQYF.

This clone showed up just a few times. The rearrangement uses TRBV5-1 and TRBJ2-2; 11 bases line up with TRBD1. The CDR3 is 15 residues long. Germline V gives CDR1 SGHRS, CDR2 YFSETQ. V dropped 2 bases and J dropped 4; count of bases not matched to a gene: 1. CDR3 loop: CASSFGTGGTGELFF. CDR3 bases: TGCGCCAGCAGCTTCGGGACAGGGGGCACCGGGGAGCTGTTTTTT.

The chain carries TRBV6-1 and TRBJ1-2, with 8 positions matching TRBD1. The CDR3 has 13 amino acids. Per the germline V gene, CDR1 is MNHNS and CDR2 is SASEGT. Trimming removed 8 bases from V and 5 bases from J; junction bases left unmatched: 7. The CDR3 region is CASLRGQDYGYTF. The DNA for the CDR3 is TGTGCCAGCCTCCGGGGACAGGATTATGGCTACACCTTC.